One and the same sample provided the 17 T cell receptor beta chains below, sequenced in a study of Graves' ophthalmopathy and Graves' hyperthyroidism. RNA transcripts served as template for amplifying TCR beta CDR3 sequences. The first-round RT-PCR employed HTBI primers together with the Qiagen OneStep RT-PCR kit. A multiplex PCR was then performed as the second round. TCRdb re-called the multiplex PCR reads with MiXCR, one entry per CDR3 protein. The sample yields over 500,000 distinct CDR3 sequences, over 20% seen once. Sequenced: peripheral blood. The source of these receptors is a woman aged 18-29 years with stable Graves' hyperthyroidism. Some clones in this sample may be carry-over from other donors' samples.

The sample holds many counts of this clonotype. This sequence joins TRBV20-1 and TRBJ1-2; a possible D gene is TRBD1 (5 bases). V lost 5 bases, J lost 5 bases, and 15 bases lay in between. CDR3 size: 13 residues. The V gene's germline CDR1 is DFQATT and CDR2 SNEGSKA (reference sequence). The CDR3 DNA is TGCAGTGCTGGACGGGACCCCGGATATGGCTACACCTTC. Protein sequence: CSAGRDPGYGYTF.

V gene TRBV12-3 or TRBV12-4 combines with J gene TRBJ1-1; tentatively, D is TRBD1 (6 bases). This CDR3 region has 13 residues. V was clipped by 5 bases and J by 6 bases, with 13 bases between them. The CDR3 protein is CASSPYRVAEAFF. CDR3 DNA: TGTGCCAGCAGTCCGTACAGGGTCGCTGAAGCTTTCTTT.

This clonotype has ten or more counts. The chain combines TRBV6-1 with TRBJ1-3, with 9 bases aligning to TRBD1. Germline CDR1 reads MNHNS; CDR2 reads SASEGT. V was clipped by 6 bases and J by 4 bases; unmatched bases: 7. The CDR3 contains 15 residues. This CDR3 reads CASSLGQGEGNTIYF. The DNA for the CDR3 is TGTGCCAGCAGCCTGGGACAGGGCGAAGGAAACACCATATATTTT.

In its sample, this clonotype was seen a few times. This CDR3 is CSSGRPQSNQPQHF. CDR3 DNA sequence: TGCAGTTCGGGCAGGCCACAAAGCAATCAGCCCCAGCATTTT. V is TRBV20-1 and J is TRBJ1-5, with D unresolved. Germline CDR1 reads DFQATT; CDR2 reads SNEGSKA (reference sequence). The CDR3 is 14 amino acids. The V end lost 8 bases, the J end lost 1 base, and 15 bases lay between the germline ends.

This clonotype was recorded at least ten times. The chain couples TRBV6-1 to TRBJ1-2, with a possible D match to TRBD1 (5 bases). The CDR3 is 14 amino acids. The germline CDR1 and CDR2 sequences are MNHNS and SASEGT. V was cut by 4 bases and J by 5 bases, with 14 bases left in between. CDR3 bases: TGTGCCAGCAGTGCCTCCCGGGGGGGGTATGGCTACACCTTC. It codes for CASSASRGGYGYTF.

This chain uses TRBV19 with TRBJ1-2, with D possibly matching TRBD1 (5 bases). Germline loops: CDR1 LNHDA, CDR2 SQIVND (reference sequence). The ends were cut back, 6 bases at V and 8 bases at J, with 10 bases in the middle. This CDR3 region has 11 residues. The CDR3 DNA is TGTGCCAGTAGCAACGGGGGAGGCTACACCTTC. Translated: CASSNGGGYTF.

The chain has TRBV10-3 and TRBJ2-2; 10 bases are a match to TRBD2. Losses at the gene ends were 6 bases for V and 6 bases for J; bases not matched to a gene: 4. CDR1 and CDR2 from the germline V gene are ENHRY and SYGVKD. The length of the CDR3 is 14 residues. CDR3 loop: CAIRPSGSAGELFF. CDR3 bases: TGTGCCATCAGGCCTAGCGGGAGCGCCGGGGAGCTGTTTTTT.

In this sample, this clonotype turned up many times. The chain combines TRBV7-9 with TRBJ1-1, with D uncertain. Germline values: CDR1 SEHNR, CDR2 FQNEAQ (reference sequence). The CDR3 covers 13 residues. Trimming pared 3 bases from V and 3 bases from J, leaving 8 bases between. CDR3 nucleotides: TGTGCCAGCAGCTTTCCCCGGGACACTGAAGCTTTCTTT. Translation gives CASSFPRDTEAFF.

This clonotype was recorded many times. The CDR3 spells CASSPPGAWATYEQYF. CDR3 nucleotides: TGTGCCAGCAGTCCACCGGGGGCGTGGGCCACCTACGAGCAGTACTTC. The chain joins TRBV12-3 or TRBV12-4 to TRBJ2-7; D assignment may be TRBD1 or TRBD2 (6 bases each). The CDR3 is made up of 16 amino acids. Trimming took off 5 bases at V and 2 bases at J, with 19 bases between the two ends.

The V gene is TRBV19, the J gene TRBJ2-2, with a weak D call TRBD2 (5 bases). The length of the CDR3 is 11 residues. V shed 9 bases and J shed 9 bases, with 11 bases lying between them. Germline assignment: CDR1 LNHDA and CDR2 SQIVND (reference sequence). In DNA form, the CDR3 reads TGTGCCAGCGGAGGAGCCCGGGAGCTGTTTTTT. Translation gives CASGGARELFF.

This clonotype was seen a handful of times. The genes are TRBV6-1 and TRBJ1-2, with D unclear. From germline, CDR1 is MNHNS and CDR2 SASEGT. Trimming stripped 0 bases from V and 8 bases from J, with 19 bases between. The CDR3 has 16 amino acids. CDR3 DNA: TGTGCCAGCAGTGAAGCGCTTCGGGTCCGAGTGGGCGGCTACACCTTC. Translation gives CASSEALRVRVGGYTF.

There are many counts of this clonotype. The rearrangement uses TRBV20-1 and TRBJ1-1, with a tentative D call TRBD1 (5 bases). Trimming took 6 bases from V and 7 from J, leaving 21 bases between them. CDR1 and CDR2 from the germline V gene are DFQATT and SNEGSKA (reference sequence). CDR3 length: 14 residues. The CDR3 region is CSASKLRGSLEAFF. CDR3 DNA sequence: TGCAGTGCCTCCAAATTGAGGGGCAGCCTTGAAGCTTTCTTT.

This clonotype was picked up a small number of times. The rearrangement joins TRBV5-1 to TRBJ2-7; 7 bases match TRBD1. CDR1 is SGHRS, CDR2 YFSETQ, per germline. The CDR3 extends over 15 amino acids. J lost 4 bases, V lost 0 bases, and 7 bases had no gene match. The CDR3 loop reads CASSLETTGTYEQYF. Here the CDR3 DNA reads TGCGCCAGCAGCTTGGAGACGACAGGGACGTACGAGCAGTACTTC. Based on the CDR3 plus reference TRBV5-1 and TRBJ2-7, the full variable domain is KAGVTQTPRYLIKTRGQQVTLSCSPISGHRSVSWYQQTPGQGLQFLFEYFSETQRNKGNFPGRFSGRQFSNSRSEMNVSTLELGDSALYLCASSLETTGTYEQYFGPGTRLTVT.

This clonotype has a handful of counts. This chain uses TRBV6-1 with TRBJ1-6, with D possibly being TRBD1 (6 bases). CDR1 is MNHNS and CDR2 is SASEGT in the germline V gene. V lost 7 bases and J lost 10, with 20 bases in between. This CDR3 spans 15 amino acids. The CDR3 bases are TGTGCCAGCAAGCCGCCTGGGGGCCGAGAATCACCCCTCCACTTT. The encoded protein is CASKPPGGRESPLHF.

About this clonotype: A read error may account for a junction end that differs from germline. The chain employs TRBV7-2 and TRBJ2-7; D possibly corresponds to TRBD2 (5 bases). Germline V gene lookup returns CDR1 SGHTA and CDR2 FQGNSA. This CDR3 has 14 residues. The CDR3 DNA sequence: TGTGCCAGCAGTGACGGGAATACCAGATACGATCAGTACTTC. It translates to CASSDGNTRYDQYF.

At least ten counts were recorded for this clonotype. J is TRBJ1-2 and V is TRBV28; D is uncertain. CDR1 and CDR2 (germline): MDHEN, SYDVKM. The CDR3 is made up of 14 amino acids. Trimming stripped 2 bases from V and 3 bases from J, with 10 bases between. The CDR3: CASSLIRYDYGYTF. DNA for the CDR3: TGTGCCAGCAGTTTAATTCGGTATGACTATGGCTACACCTTC.

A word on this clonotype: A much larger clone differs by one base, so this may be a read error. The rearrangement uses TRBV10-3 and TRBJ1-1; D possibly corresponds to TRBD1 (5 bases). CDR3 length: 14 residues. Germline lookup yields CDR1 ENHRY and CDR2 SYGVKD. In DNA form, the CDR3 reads TGTGCCGTCAGTGTCTACAGGCAAAACACTGAAGCTTTCTTT. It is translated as CAVSVYRQNTEAFF.